This entry is about one T cell receptor beta chain. The target of this receptor is not known. No quality values exist for individual bases; no much larger clone is one base distant. The source of the sample is a study of shared clonotypes between healthy human individuals (dated by TCRdb to 2019 to 2021). About the full investigation: The cohort included a few men and a couple of women between 18 and 49 years of age. Between about 0.85 and 9.5 billion PBMCs per donor were obtained by leukapheresis. Per donor, three plates each were used for CD4 naive and CD4 memory, two for CD8 naive, and one for CD8 memory. Libraries were prepared and TCR repertoires were sequenced by different laboratories using diverse techniques, in order to increase sequencing depth and limit assay-specific biases. The study deeply sequenced blood TCR repertoires of about 5 healthy adults to estimate repertoire size and the extent of clonotype sharing between individuals.

The research as a whole found: When several donors were compared, the shared fraction of clonotypes was about 5% for naive CD4, less than 4% for naive CD8, roughly 2.5% for memory CD4, and 0.35% to 0.5% for memory CD8. The genetic and exposure-history diversity represented was limited by the small number of donors. Rarefaction of sorted-subset datasets indicated incomplete sequencing despite the large sequencing depth. Sampling was limited to blood, and TCR repertoires in tissue likely differ from TCR repertoires in blood. Naive subsets generally had larger estimated clonotype richness than memory subsets. Compared with non-shared clonotypes, the clonotypes found in all four sorted-subset donors had higher generation probabilities. Pairwise subsampling indicated that sequencing depth was expected to affect the degree of clonotype sharing among donors.

Using the deep immunoSEQ assay, multiplex PCR amplified TCR CDR3 regions from genomic DNA. For each cell subset, the extracted genomic DNA was distributed evenly across all wells of several immunoSEQ 96-well plates, and each plate served as one replicate. For sorted subsets, each replicate PCR was loaded with 200 ng genomic DNA, equivalent to 30,000 or so T cell genomes. Purified libraries were quantified with a Qubit 3.0 fluorometer, sized on a Bioanalyzer 2100, and re-quantified with the KAPA Library Quantification kit. Every immunoSEQ 96-well plate was sequenced on a dedicated single-read 150-cycle Illumina NextSeq 550 flow cell. The authors processed their data as follows. The immunoSEQ output contained only junctional sequences without quality scores, so filtering could not match that applied to full-length reads. To assign V/J genes and CDR3, sequences were annotated against IMGT germline references using PyIR, a Python wrapper for IgBLAST v1.9. Reads were removed for weak V/J assignments (E-value above 1e-6), missing CDR3, stop codons, out-of-frame junctions, or ambiguous translated residues. V3J clonotypes were defined by identical inferred V gene, J gene, and CDR3 amino acid sequence. Percentage overlap between repertoires was computed as shared unique clonotypes divided by the size of the smaller repertoire. Repertoire richness was assessed with RTK rarefaction, the Chao1 estimator, and Recon v2.1 estimates of unobserved clonotypes. Generation probabilities were computed with OLGA for all TCRbeta clonotypes obtained by the gDNA method from a handful of donors. Sourced from immuneACCESS, this table was stored by TCRdb with only in-frame sequences that have V and J called. A share of the clones is absent; for the studies checked, an unresolved V gene accounts for under half, and the remainder has no known explanation. The V and J calls and clone size were taken over from that table, and D and trimming were inferred from the DNA. The sample table holds about 1,800,000 clones, of which approximately 95% were seen once. The ten top clones hold 1.2% of the sample.

For the CD8 naive samples, CD45RO-negative cells were positively selected for CCR7, yielding a CD45RA+CCR7+ population from which TemRA cells were excluded. The donors were healthy, HIV-negative adults who had no recently reported acute infections or vaccinations. Every donor was a Caucasian adult living in Nashville, Tennessee, USA. After blood collection by leukapheresis, PBMCs were isolated using Ficoll-Histopaque density gradient centrifugation and then cryopreserved in the vapor phase of liquid nitrogen. Analytical flow cytometry was used to check the purity and quantity of every magnetically sorted T cell population. Genomic DNA was isolated from each sorted fraction and quantified by UV absorbance on a Nanodrop 2000c. CDR1 and CDR2 (MNHNY, SVGAGI) derive from the germline V gene (reference sequence). V drops 2 bases and J drops 5 bases, leaving 16 bases in between. Measured from the cysteine to the phenylalanine, the CDR3 is 15 residues long. The DNA shown is the 45-base CDR3, in frame from base 1.

The rearrangement combines TRBV6-6 with TRBJ2-7; the D region possibly corresponds to TRBD2 (6 bases align). The origin of this receptor is a man between 18 and 29 years old in good health. What was sequenced was naive CD8+ T cells sorted from blood. The meaning of the sample's cell subset or site label: CD45RA+CCR7+. The CDR3 region has the sequence CASSYPEGSFDEQYF. The DNA reads as follows: TGTGCCAGCAGTTACCCGGAGGGGAGTTTCGACGAGCAGTACTTC.